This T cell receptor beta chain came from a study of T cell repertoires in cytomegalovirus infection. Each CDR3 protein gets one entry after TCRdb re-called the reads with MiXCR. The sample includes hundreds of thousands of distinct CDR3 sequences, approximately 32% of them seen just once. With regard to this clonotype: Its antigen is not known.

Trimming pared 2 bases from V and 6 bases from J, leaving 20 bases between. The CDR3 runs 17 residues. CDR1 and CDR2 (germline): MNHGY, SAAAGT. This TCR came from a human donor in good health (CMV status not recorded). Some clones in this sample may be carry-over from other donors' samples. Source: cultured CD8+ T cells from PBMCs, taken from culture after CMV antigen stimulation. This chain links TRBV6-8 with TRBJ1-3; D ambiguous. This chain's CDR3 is CASSYGPPMDGENTIYF. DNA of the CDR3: TGTGCCAGCAGTTACGGTCCGCCAATGGACGGGGAAAACACCATATATTTT.